The entry below gives a single TCR beta chain sequence along with its context. Its antigen is undetermined. The same CDR3 also results from other DNA sequences found in this sample. Some clones are missing from TCRdb's copy, which holds only in-frame ones; the method was immunoSEQ multiplex PCR. The sample lists some 2 million clones, roughly 94% occurring once. It was CD45RO-negative cells, positively selected for CCR7, that made up naive CD8 cells, with terminally differentiated effector memory CD45RA+ cells excluded. None of the donors, who were healthy HIV-negative adults, had recently had acute infections or vaccinations. Between the trimmed V and J ends, which lost 4 bases and 5 bases, there was a span of 9 bases. Germline V gene data show CDR1 as MDHEN and CDR2 as SYDVKM. This CDR3 has 14 residues. The data derive from a study of shared clonotypes between healthy human individuals. Study-level findings and limits: Despite large depth, rarefaction showed incomplete sorted-subset sequencing.

The sample consisted of naive CD8+ T cells sorted from blood. The sequence was collected from a young man in good health. J is TRBJ1-6 and V is TRBV28; D remains unclear. Here the CDR3 DNA reads TGTGCCAGCAGTTCGCGGGTTGATAATTCACCCCTCCACTTT. This gives the protein CASSSRVDNSPLHF.